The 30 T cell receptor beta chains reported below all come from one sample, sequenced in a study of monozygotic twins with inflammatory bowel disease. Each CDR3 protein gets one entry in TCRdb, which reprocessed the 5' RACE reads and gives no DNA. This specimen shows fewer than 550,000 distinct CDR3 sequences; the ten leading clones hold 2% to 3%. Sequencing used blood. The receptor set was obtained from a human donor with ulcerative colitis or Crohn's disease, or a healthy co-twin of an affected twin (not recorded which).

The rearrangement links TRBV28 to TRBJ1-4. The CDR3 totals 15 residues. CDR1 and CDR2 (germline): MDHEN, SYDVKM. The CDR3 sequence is CTSSGERATNEKLFF.

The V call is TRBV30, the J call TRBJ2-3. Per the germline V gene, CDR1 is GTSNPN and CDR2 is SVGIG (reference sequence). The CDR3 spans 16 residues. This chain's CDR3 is CAWSVLGVSSTDTQYF.

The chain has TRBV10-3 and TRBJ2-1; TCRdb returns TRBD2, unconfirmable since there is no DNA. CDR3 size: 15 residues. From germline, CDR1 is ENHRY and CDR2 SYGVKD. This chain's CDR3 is CAISYSELGKSEQFF.

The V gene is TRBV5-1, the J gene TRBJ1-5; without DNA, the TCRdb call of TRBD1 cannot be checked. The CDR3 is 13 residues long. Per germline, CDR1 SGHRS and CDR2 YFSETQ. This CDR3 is CASSRGGGEPQHF. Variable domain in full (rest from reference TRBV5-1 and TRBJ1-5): KAGVTQTPRYLIKTRGQQVTLSCSPISGHRSVSWYQQTPGQGLQFLFEYFSETQRNKGNFPGRFSGRQFSNSRSEMNVSTLELGDSALYLCASSRGGGEPQHFGDGTRLSIL.

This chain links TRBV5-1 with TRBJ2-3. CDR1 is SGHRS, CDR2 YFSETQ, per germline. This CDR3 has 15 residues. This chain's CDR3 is CASSPTWTRLSTQYF.

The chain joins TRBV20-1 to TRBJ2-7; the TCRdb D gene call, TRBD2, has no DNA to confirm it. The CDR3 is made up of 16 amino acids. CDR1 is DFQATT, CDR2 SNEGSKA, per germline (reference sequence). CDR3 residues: CSARDFSGSNSYEQYF.

The CDR3 loop reads CASSLVGARTDTQYF. The chain links TRBV7-8 to TRBJ2-3; TCRdb calls TRBD1, which cannot be checked without DNA. The germline gives CDR1 SGHVS, CDR2 FQNEAQ. The CDR3 covers 15 residues.

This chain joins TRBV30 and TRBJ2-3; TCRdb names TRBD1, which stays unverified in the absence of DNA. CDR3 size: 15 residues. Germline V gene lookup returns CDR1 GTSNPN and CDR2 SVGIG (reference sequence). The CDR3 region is CAWSPVRSHTDTQYF.

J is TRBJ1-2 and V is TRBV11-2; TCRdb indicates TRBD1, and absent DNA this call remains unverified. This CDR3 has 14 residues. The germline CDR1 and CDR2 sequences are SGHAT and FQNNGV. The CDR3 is CASSLAGGYYGYTF.

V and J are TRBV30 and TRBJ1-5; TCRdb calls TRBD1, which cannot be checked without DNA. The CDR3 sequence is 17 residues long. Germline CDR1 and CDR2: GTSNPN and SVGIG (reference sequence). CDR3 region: CAWSLRGRRGGNQPQHF.

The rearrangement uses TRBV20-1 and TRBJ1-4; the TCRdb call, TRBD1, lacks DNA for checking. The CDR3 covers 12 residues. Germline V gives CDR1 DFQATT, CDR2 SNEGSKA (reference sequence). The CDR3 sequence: CSAEEGIEKLFF.

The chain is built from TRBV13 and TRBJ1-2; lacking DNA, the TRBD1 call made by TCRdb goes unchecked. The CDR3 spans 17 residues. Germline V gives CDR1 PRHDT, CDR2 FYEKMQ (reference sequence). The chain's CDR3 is CASSLGGAGTGFHGYTF.

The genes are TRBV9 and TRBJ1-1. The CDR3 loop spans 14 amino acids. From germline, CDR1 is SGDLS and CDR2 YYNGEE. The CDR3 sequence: CASSADGANTEAFF. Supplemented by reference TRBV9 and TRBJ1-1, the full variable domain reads DSGVTQTPKHLITATGQRVTLRCSPRSGDLSVYWYQQSLDQGLQFLIQYYNGEERAKGNILERFSAQQFPDLHSELNLSSLELGDSALYFCASSADGANTEAFFGQGTRLTVV.

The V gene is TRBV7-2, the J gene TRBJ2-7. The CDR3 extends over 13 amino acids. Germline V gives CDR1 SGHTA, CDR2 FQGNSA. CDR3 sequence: CASSPHPAYEQYF.

The CDR3 spells CASSLVGVGSNQPQHF. This sequence joins TRBV27 and TRBJ1-5. CDR1 is MNHEY, CDR2 SMNVEV, per germline (reference sequence). There are 16 residues in the CDR3.

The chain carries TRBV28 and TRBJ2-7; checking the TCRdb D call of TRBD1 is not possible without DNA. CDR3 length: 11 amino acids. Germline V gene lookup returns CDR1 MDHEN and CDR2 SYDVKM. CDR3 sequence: CASTGIYEQYF.

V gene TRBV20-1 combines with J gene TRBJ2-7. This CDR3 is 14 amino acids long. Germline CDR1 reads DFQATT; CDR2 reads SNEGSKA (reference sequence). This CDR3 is CSARDPRNSYEQYF.

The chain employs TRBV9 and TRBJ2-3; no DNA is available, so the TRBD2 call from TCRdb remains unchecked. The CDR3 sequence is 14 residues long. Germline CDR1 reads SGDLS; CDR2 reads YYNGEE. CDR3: CASTPRASKDTQYF.

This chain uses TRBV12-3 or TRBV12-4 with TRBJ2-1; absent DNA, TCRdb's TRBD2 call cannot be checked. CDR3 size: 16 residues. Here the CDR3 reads CASRPREGMSYNEQFF.

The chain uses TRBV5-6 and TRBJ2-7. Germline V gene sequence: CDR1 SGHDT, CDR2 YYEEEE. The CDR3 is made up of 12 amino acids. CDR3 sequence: CASSLLGNEQYF.

The CDR3 loop reads CASRTNRAGKNIQYF. The rearrangement links TRBV28 to TRBJ2-4. The CDR3 has 15 residues. Germline CDR1 is MDHEN and CDR2 is SYDVKM.

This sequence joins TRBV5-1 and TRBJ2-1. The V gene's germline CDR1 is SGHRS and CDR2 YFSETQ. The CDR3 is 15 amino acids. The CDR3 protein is CASSPYGNSGDEQFF.

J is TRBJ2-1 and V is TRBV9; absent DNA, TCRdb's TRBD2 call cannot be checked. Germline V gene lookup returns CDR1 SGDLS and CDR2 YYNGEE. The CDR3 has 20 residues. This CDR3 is CASSVATTLNLAGVKGEQFF.

The CDR3 loop reads CASTFSGRGTIYF. This chain joins TRBV28 and TRBJ1-3; TCRdb's D call, TRBD1, is unchecked because there is no DNA. CDR3 length: 13 amino acids. Germline V gives CDR1 MDHEN, CDR2 SYDVKM. Drawing the rest from reference TRBV28 and TRBJ1-3, the complete variable domain is DVKVTQSSRYLVKRTGEKVFLECVQDMDHENMFWYRQDPGLGLRLIYFSYDVKMKEKGDIPEGYSVSREKKERFSLILESASTNQTSMYLCASTFSGRGTIYFGEGSWLTVV.

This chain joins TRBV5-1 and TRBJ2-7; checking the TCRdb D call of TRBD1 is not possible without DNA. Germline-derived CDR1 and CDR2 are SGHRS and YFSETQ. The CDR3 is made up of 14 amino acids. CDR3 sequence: CASSRTGSAYEQYF.

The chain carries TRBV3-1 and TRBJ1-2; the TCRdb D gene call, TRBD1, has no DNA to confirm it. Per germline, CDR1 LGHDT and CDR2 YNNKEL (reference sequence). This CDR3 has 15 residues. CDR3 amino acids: CASSLAGTPLPGYTF.

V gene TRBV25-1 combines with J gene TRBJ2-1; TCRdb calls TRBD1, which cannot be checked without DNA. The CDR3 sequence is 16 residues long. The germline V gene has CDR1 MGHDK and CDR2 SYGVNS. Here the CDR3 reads CASSDPGQGAYNEQFF.

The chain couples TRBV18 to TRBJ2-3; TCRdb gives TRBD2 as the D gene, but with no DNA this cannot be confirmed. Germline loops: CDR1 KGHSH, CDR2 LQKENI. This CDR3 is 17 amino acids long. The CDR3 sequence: CASSPISTSGGTDTQYF.

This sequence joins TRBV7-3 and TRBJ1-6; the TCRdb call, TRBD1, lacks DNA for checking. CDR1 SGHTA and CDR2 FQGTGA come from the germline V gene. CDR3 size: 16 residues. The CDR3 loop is CASSSLDRGLSSPLHF.

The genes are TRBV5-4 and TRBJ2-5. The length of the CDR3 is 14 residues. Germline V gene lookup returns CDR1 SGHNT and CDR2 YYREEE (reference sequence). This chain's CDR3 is CASSVPNLKETQYF.